This passage covers 5 T cell receptor beta chains from one sample sequenced in a study of blood T cells in healthy people across ages. Primed by a sample-barcoded 5' primer and a J-beta primer mix, a second PCR proceeded for 7 to 11 cycles. TCRdb independently ran MiXCR on the 5' RACE reads; one entry per CDR3 protein. In the table there are fewer than 950,000 distinct CDR3 sequences, about 53% of which are singletons. Sequencing input: blood. These receptors were obtained from a man older than 75 in good health.

There are a few counts of this clonotype. The chain employs TRBV5-1 and TRBJ2-5; possible D gene TRBD1, 6 bases. The J call may not be correct, given that the DNA end is closer to TRBJ2-7. CDR3 size: 16 residues. Germline loops: CDR1 SGHRS, CDR2 YFSETQ. CDR3 in DNA: TGCGCCAGCAGCTTGGAAGGGACAAAGAGTCTCTACGAGCAGTACTTC. Amino acids: CASSLEGTKSLYEQYF.

This chain links TRBV13 with TRBJ1-2, with no clear D. The V end was cut by 2 bases, the J end by 4 bases, with 17 bases between. The CDR3 extends over 16 amino acids. Germline-derived CDR1 and CDR2 are PRHDT and FYEKMQ (reference sequence). The CDR3 reads CASSLRTVSRVYGYTF. The DNA for the CDR3 is TGTGCCAGCAGCTTAAGGACGGTCTCCCGGGTCTATGGCTACACCTTC.

The genes are TRBV7-6 and TRBJ2-4; D perhaps matches TRBD1 (6 bases). The end of the DNA aligns better with TRBJ2-7, so the J call may be wrong. This CDR3 is 16 amino acids long. Germline V gives CDR1 SGHVS, CDR2 FNYEAQ. CDR3 loop: CASSSHPRGDFYEQYF. The DNA for the CDR3 is TGTGCCAGCAGCTCCCATCCCAGGGGTGATTTTTACGAGCAGTACTTC.

This clonotype was found a few times. The chain carries TRBV27 and TRBJ2-5; D tentatively fits TRBD1 or TRBD2 (6 bases each). The J call is uncertain, as TRBJ2-7 better fits the DNA end. CDR1 is MNHEY and CDR2 is SMNVEV in the germline V gene (reference sequence). This CDR3 region has 15 residues. CDR3 bases: TGTGCCAGCAGTCCTCAACGGTTAGGGGGGAACGAGCAGTACTTC. This encodes CASSPQRLGGNEQYF.

This sequence joins TRBV20-1 and TRBJ2-3, with 7 positions matching TRBD2. The junction had 8 bases not matched to a gene; V was cut back by 3 bases and J by 2 bases. This CDR3 contains 15 residues. Germline V gene data show CDR1 as DFQATT and CDR2 as SNEGSKA (reference sequence). As DNA, the CDR3 is TGCAGTGCTAGTTCCGGGGGAGGGCCCACAGATACGCAGTATTTT. Amino acids: CSASSGGGPTDTQYF.